This T cell receptor (beta chain) appears in the sequencing data of a study of T-cell memory formation after mild COVID-19. TCRdb used MiXCR to reprocess the 5' RACE reads, holding one entry per CDR3 protein. This table holds about 90,000 distinct CDR3 sequences, 13% found once. The CDR3 is 15 amino acids. Trimming cost V 4 bases and J 2 bases; bases outside gene matches: 8. Germline CDR1 reads SGDLS; CDR2 reads YYNGEE. Sequenced input: PBMCs or a T cell subset sorted from them (not recorded which). This chain uses TRBV9 with TRBJ2-7; 8 bases are a match to TRBD2. The sequence was obtained from an adult woman who had mild COVID-19 (a few samples of this study predate the infection). Cell type and time point are not known. CDR3 in amino acids: CASSSFAGGTYEQYF. The CDR3 coding sequence is TGTGCCAGCAGCTCCTTCGCGGGGGGTACCTACGAGCAGTACTTC.